This TCR beta chain was captured in a study of T cells in Graves' hyperthyroidism and ophthalmopathy. Study-level points and caveats: A model using 13 V-J features told ophthalmopathy apart from stable hyperthyroidism. Model predictions of ophthalmopathy came a median 6.5 months before onset.

This clonotype showed up just a few times. Its specificity is unknown. The study defined stable Graves' hyperthyroidism as no ophthalmopathy progression within 18 months. Diagnoses used clinical symptoms, serum thyroxine and TRAb, thyroid ultrasound and orbital computed tomography. Germline V lookup: CDR1 SGHDN, CDR2 FVKESK. The CDR3 covers 15 residues. The trim removed 0 bases at V and 4 bases at J, leaving 6 bases unmatched. There were TCR beta CDR3 regions amplified from RNA transcripts. Using the HTBI primer set, a first-round RT-PCR was run on the TCR CDR3. TCRdb passed the multiplex PCR reads through MiXCR, listing each CDR3 protein once. The data hold 450,000 to 650,000 distinct CDR3 sequences, with less than 25% observed a single time.

Sequencing used blood. The genes are TRBV14 and TRBJ2-7; 7 nucleotides line up with TRBD2. The sequence was collected from a man aged 18 to 30 with Graves' hyperthyroidism. The CDR3 here is CASSQDFAGGYEQYF. CDR3 nucleotides: TGTGCCAGCAGCCAAGACTTCGCCGGGGGGTACGAGCAGTACTTC.